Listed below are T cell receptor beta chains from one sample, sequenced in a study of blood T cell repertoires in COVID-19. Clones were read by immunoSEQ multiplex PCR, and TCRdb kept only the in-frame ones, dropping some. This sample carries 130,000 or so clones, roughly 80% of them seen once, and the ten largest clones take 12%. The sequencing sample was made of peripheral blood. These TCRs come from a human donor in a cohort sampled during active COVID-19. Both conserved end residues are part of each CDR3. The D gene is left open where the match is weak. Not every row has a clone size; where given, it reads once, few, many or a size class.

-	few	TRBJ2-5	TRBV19	TGTGCCAGTAGTGATATAGGCGGACCGGACAGAAGAGAGACCCAGTACTTC	CASSDIGGPDRRETQYF
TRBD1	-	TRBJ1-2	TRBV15	TGTGCCACCAGCAGCTCCGGGACAGGGGAGGTCTATGGCTACACCTTC	CATSSSGTGEVYGYTF
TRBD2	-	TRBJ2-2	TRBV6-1	TGTGCCAGCAGTGAAGTCGGGGGGAGAACCGGGGAGCTGTTTTTT	CASSEVGGRTGELFF
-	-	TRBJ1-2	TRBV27	TGTGCCAGCAGAGGGGGTGGATATGGCTACACCTTC	CASRGGGYGYTF
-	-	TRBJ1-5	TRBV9	TGTGCCAGCAGCGTCAGAGGGTATAGCAATCAGCCCCAGCATTTT	CASSVRGYSNQPQHF
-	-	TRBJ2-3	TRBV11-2	TGTGCCAGCAGCTTAGTAACCCCGGGGACAGATACGCAGTATTTT	CASSLVTPGTDTQYF
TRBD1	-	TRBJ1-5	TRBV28	TGTGCCAGCAGCTCAGGACAGGCAAATCAGCCCCAGCATTTT	CASSSGQANQPQHF
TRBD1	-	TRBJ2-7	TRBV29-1	TGCAGCGTTGAAGACGCTACCGGGACAGGGGCCTACGAGCAGTACTTC	CSVEDATGTGAYEQYF
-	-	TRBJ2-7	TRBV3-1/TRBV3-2	TGTGCCAGCAGCCGGGGTCTAGCGCCCGTCGAGCAGTACTTC	CASSRGLAPVEQYF
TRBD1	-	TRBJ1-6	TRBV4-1	TGCGCCAGCAGCCAGGGACAGGGGGGATATTCACCCCTCCACTTT	CASSQGQGGYSPLHF
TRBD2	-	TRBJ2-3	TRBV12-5	TGTGCTAGTGGTTTGGTACTAGCGGGGGCCTCCTCCGAGGGGCAGTATTTT	CASGLVLAGASSEGQYF
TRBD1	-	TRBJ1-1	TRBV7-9	TGTGCCAGCAGGCTGGCAGGGGGAGACACTGAAGCTTTCTTT	CASRLAGGDTEAFF
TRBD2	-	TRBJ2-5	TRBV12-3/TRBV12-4	TGTGCCAGCAGTCAGCGGGGGACGGGGACCCAGTACTTC	CASSQRGTGTQYF
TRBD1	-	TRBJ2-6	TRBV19	TGTGCCAGCCAGGGGGTGGCCTTCTCTGGGGCCAACGTCCTGACTTTC	CASQGVAFSGANVLTF
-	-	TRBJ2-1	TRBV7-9	TGTGCCAGCAGCTCCTCTGGACTACACCAGTTCTTC	CASSSSGLHQFF
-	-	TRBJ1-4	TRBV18	TGTGCCAGCTCGTCCGGGGCAACTAATGAAAAACTGTTTTTT	CASSSGATNEKLFF
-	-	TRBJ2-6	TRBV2	TGTGCCAGCAGTGAAACAGGGACTGGGGCCAACGTCCTGACTTTC	CASSETGTGANVLTF
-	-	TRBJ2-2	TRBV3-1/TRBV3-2	TGTGCCAGCAGCCAAGACAGTTTTACCGGGGAGCTGTTTTTT	CASSQDSFTGELFF
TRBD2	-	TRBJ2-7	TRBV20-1	TGCACTGGCGGGGGTAACTACGAGCAGTACTTC	CTGGGNYEQYF
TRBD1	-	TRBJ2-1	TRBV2	TGTGCCAGCAGCCCCGGACAGGGAAGTTACAATGAGCAGTTCTTC	CASSPGQGSYNEQFF
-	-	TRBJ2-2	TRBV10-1	TGCGCCAGCAGTGAGCTGAACACCGGGGAGCTGTTTTTT	CASSELNTGELFF
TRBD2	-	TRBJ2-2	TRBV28	TGTGCCAGCAGTTCCCATTCTCTAGCGGGGGGGCATGTCGGGGAGCTGTTTTTT	CASSSHSLAGGHVGELFF
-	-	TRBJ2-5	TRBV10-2	TGCGCCAGCAGAGGGCAGGTGGCGGGGACCCAGTACTTC	CASRGQVAGTQYF
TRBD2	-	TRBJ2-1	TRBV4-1	TGCGCCAGCAGCCAAGCCCTAGCGGGGGGGTACAATGAGCAGTTCTTC	CASSQALAGGYNEQFF
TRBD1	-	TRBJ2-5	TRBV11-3	TGTGCCAGCAGCCCGGGGGACAGGGGGGAGACCCAGTACTTC	CASSPGDRGETQYF
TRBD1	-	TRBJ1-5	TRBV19	TGTGCCAGTAGATCATGGCAGGGGGCGAGGTGGGGTCAGCCCCAGCATTTT	CASRSWQGARWGQPQHF
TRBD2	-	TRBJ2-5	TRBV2	TGTGCCAGCAGTGAATTCTCCCGGGGGGGCGCAGAGACCCAGTACTTC	CASSEFSRGGAETQYF
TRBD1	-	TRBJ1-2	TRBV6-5	TGTGCCAGCAGACCCCCGGACAGGAACTATGGCTACACCTTC	CASRPPDRNYGYTF
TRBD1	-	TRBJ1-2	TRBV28	TGTGCCAGCAGAATTACAGGGGGCGGGAGCTATGGCTACACCTTC	CASRITGGGSYGYTF
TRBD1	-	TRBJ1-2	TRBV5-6	TGTGCCAGCAGCTTGGCGGACAGGGAAAGCGGCTACACCTTC	CASSLADRESGYTF
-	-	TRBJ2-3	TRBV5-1	TGCGCCAGCAGTCCGGGAAGTTACACAGATACGCAGTATTTT	CASSPGSYTDTQYF
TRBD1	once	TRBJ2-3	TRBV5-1	TGCGCCAGCAGCTTGGGAGGGGGCCGCACAGATACGCAGTATTTT	CASSLGGGRTDTQYF
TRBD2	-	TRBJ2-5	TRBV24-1	TGTGCCACCAGTGACCGGACTAGTGAGACCCAGTACTTC	CATSDRTSETQYF
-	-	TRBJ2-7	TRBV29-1	TGCAGCGTTACGGGGGAGAGCTCCTACGAGCAGTACTTC	CSVTGESSYEQYF
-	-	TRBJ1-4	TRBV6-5	TGTGCCAGCGCAAGAAACTTGGTAGCTAATGAAAAACTGTTTTTT	CASARNLVANEKLFF
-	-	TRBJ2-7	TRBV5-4	TGTGCCAGCAGCTGGAGCGGGTCCTACGAGCAGTACTTC	CASSWSGSYEQYF
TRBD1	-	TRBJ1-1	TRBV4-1	TGCGCCAGCAGCCAAGAAATAGGAGGGGGCGCAGACACTGAAGCTTTCTTT	CASSQEIGGGADTEAFF
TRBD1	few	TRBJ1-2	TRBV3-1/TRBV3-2	TGTGCCAGCAGCCAATATGGGACAGGGGCTCTTGGCTACACCTTC	CASSQYGTGALGYTF
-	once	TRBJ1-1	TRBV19	TGTGCCAGTAGTATGAGGGGACAGAACACTGAAGCTTTCTTT	CASSMRGQNTEAFF
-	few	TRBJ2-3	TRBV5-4	TGTGCCAGCAGCTTGCAGGCGCTTCTTAGCACAGATACGCAGTATTTT	CASSLQALLSTDTQYF
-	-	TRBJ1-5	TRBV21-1	TGTGCCAGCAGCAAAGGCAGAGGGGGCGGGCAGCCCCAGCATTTT	CASSKGRGGGQPQHF
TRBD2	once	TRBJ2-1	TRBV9	TGTGCCAGCAGCGTAGGGATTGGTAGCGGGGGTTGGGGTGAGCAGTTCTTC	CASSVGIGSGGWGEQFF
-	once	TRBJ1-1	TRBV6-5	TGTGCCAGCAGAACAACGAACACTGAAGCTTTCTTT	CASRTTNTEAFF
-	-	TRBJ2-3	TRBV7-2	TGTGCCAGCAGAACTCTAGCGAGAGATACGCAGTATTTT	CASRTLARDTQYF
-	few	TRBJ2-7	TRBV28	TGTGCCAGCAGTTCATTAAGCTCCGGGACTGAGCAGTACTTC	CASSSLSSGTEQYF
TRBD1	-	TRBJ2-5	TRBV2	TGTGCCACAACCGGACAGGGCGCCGAGACCCAGTACTTC	CATTGQGAETQYF